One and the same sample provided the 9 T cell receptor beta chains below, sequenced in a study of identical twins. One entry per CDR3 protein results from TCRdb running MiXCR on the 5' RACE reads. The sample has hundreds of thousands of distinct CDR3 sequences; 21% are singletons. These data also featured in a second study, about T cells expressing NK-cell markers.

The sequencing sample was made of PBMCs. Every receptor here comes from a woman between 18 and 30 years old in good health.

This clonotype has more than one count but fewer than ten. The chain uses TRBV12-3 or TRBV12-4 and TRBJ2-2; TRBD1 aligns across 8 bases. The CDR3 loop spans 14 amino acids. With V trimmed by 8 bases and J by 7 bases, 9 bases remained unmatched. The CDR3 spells CASRQGARIGELFF. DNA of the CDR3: TGTGCCAGCCGCCAGGGGGCGCGGATCGGGGAGCTGTTTTTT.

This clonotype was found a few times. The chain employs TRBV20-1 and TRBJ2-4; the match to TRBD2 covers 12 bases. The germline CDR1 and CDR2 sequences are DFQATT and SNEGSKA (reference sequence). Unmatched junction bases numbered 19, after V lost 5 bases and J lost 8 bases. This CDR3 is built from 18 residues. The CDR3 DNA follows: TGCAGTGCTCTGGGACAGGGTTGGGCTAGCGGGAGGGGTGACATTCAGTACTTC. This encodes CSALGQGWASGRGDIQYF.

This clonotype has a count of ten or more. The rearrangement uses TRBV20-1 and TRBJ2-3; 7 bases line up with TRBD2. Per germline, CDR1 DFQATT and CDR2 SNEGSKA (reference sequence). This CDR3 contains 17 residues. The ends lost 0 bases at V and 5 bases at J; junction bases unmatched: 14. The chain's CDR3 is CSARDSQRGGMVDTQYF. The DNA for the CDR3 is TGCAGTGCTAGAGATTCCCAGCGGGGAGGGATGGTAGATACGCAGTATTTT.

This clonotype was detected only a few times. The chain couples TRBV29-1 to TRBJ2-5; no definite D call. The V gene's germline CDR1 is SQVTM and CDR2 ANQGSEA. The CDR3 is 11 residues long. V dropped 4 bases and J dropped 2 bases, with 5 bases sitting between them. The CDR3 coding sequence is TGCAGCGTTGGTATACAAGAGACCCAGTACTTC. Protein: CSVGIQETQYF.

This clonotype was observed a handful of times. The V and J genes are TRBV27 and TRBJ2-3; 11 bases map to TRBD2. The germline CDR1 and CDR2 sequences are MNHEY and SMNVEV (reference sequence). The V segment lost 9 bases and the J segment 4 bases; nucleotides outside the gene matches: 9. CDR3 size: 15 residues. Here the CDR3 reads CASNPGTSGPDTQYF. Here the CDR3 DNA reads TGTGCCAGTAACCCCGGGACTAGCGGCCCAGATACGCAGTATTTT.

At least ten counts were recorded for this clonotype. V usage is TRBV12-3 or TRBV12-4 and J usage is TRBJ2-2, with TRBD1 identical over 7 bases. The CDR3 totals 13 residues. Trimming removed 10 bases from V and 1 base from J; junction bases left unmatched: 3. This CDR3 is CATQGENTGELFF. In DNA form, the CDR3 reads TGTGCCACCCAGGGGGAGAACACCGGGGAGCTGTTTTTT.

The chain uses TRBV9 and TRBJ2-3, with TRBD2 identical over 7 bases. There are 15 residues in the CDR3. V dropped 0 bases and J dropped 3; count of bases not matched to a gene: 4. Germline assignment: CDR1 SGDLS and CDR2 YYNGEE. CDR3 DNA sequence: TGTGCCAGCAGCGTAGTGGATAGCGGGACAGATACGCAGTATTTT. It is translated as CASSVVDSGTDTQYF.

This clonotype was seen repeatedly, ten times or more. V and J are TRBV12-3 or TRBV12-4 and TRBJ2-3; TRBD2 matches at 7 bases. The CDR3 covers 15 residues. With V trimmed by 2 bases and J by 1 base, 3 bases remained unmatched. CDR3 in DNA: TGTGCCAGCAGTTTAAGCGGGAAGGGCACAGATACGCAGTATTTT. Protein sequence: CASSLSGKGTDTQYF.

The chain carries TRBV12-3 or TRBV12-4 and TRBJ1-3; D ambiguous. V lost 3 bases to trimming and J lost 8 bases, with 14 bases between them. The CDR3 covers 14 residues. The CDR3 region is CASSFSGNGDTIYF. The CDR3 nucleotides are TGTGCCAGCAGTTTTTCTGGCAACGGGGACACCATATATTTT.